The clone carrying this T cell receptor beta chain was picked up a small number of times. These data originate in a study of blood T cell repertoires in COVID-19. Repertoires were generated with immunoSEQ multiplex PCR, while TCRdb's copy carries only in-frame clones and drops some. Altogether over 350,000 clones are present, roughly 91% being singletons, with the ten largest covering 4% to 4.5%. The length of the CDR3 is 15 residues. The germline CDR1 and CDR2 sequences are MGHDK and SYGVNS. The V and J ends lost 6 bases and 7 bases, in that order; junction bases with no gene match: 11. The chain employs TRBV25-1 and TRBJ2-3; TRBD2 matches 9 bases. The receptor's source is a woman in her twenties or thirties with acute or convalescent COVID-19. The sequenced sample consisted of peripheral blood. CDR3 loop: CASSPLAGGLYTQYF. Written as DNA, the CDR3 is TGTGCCAGCAGCCCCCTCGCGGGGGGGTTATATACGCAGTATTTT.